This TCR beta chain was retrieved from a study of blood T cell repertoires in COVID-19. Study details: Two negative PCRs, clearance, or symptom resolution characterized the recovered Cohort 3 donors. Sources were T cells, B-cell-depleted T cells, or PBMCs; the material itself was cDNA or gDNA. The origin of the acute and convalescent COVID-19 samples was the United States, Italy and Spain.

Germline V gene data show CDR1 as LGHNA and CDR2 as YSLEER. The V gene lost 3 bases and the J gene lost 4 bases, with 10 bases spanning the gap. This CDR3 region has 13 residues. This clone was counted a single time. The repertoire was sequenced with immunoSEQ multiplex PCR; TCRdb's copy has only in-frame clones and lacks some. Among some 220,000 clones listed, approximately 87% were seen once. This chain connects TRBV4-3 to TRBJ2-7; unclear D gene. This TCR derives from a woman aged 45-65 years in a cohort exposed to, infected with or recovered from COVID-19 (not recorded which). Source material: PBMCs or T cells enriched from blood (not recorded which). In DNA, the CDR3 is TGCGCCAGCAGCCAGCTGGTGGCTTACGAGCAGTACTTC. Its translation: CASSQLVAYEQYF.